This T cell receptor (beta chain) stems from a study of cytomegalovirus exposure and HLA in healthy donors. Overall study: Across 300 to 400 genotyped donors, 81% landed in the Caucasian-associated ancestry cluster.

PCR involved 60 Vbeta and 13 Jbeta primers. The assay was immunoSEQ multiplex PCR, and TCRdb's table has in-frame clones only and misses some. The sample holds some 100,000 clones, roughly 80% seen once. This clone appeared a single time. J lost 3 bases, V lost 1 base, and 14 bases had no gene match. CDR1 is MGHRA and CDR2 is YSYEKL in the germline V gene. This CDR3 is built from 18 residues. J is TRBJ2-7 and V is TRBV4-1, with 8 bases fitting TRBD1. The receptor's source is a girl aged 2 to 9 in good health and CMV-seropositive. Sequenced: PBMCs. Here the CDR3 DNA reads TGCGCCAGCAGCCAAGGAATGCGGACAGGGTGGAAGGACTACGAGCAGTACTTC. Translating it yields CASSQGMRTGWKDYEQYF.